The present entry profiles one T cell receptor beta chain with its context. The antigen remains undetermined. This specimen belongs to a study of identical twins. Findings and caveats of the study: Researchers reported excess low generation probability among twin-shared out-of-frame alpha sequences. In cord blood, abundant beta clonotypes had fewer insertions; memory showed no trend. For zero-insertion analyses, partial confounding could come from invariant MAIT and iNKT cells.

After template switching added a universal primer site, the resulting cDNA carried unique molecular identifiers. TCRdb analysed the 5' RACE reads with MiXCR anew, one entry per CDR3 protein. The sample yields 1,800,000 or so distinct CDR3 sequences, around 29% seen once. The sequenced material came from cord blood. This sequence was found in a newborn girl in good health.

CDR3 residues: CASSLRELSYEQYF. CDR3 nucleotide sequence: TGTGCCAGCAGCCTAAGGGAGCTCTCCTACGAGCAGTACTTC. The rearrangement links TRBV3-1 to TRBJ2-7, with D possibly matching TRBD2 (5 bases). V lost 4 bases and J lost 0, with 10 bases in between. In germline, CDR1 is LGHDT, CDR2 YNNKEL (reference sequence). The CDR3 contains 14 residues.